Below are 9 T cell receptor beta chains sequenced from a single sample in a study of blood T cell repertoires in COVID-19. Method: immunoSEQ multiplex PCR; TCRdb's copy keeps in-frame clones and lacks some. The sample has 150,000 to 200,000 clones; roughly 89% are singletons. Source material: PBMCs or T cells enriched from blood (not recorded which). The receptors shown here come from a woman in her 40s with acute COVID-19.

The rearrangement uses TRBV30 and TRBJ2-4, with D perhaps matching TRBD2 (5 bases). Trimming removed 5 bases from V and 4 bases from J, with 9 bases in between. CDR1 and CDR2 from the germline V gene are GTSNPN and SVGIG (reference sequence). The CDR3 loop spans 12 amino acids. Here the CDR3 reads CAWSPGKNIQYF. The CDR3, as DNA: TGTGCCTGGTCCCCGGGGAAAAACATTCAGTACTTC.

Regarding this clone: The germline gene is not matched at one end of the junction; a read error may be the cause. The gene calls are TRBV19 and TRBJ1-5; D possibly corresponds to TRBD1 (5 bases). Germline CDR1 LNHDA, CDR2 SQIVND (reference sequence). The CDR3 spans 14 residues. The CDR3 sequence: CATSTREIHQPQHF. CDR3 DNA: TGTGCCACTAGTACCAGGGAAATACATCAGCCCCAGCATTTT.

This clone was recorded a few times. The chain employs TRBV9 and TRBJ2-3; no clear D. The CDR3 runs to 14 residues. The germline CDR1 and CDR2 sequences are SGDLS and YYNGEE. Trimming removed 1 base from V and 0 bases from J, with 6 bases in between. The CDR3 reads CASSVQQSTDTQYF. The CDR3, as DNA: TGTGCCAGCAGCGTACAACAGAGCACAGATACGCAGTATTTT.

The DNA for the CDR3 is TGTGCCAGCAGCCTCACAGGGGTAGACGAGCAGTACTTC. This gives the protein CASSLTGVDEQYF. The chain has TRBV12-3 or TRBV12-4 and TRBJ2-7; the match to TRBD1 covers 7 bases. The CDR3 has 13 amino acids. V was pared by 6 bases and J by 5 bases, with 7 bases of the junction left unmatched.

This sequence joins TRBV11-2 and TRBJ2-3; tentatively, D is TRBD2 (5 bases). CDR1 and CDR2 (germline): SGHAT, FQNNGV. CDR3 size: 15 residues. The V gene lost 6 bases and the J gene lost 2 bases, with 15 bases spanning the gap. CDR3 DNA: TGTGCCAGCAGTTTGCTCGAGGGAGTCACAGATACGCAGTATTTT. This encodes CASSLLEGVTDTQYF. Supplemented by reference TRBV11-2 and TRBJ2-3, the full variable domain reads EAGVAQSPRYKIIEKRQSVAFWCNPISGHATLYWYQQILGQGPKLLIQFQNNGVVDDSQLPKDRFSAERLKGVDSTLKIQPAKLEDSAVYLCASSLLEGVTDTQYFGPGTRLTVL.

This chain joins TRBV9 and TRBJ2-1, with 11 bases matching TRBD2. Looked up from germline, CDR1 is SGDLS and CDR2 is YYNGEE. The CDR3 loop spans 16 amino acids. Losses at the gene ends were 4 bases for V and 10 bases for J; bases not matched to a gene: 13. The CDR3 bases are TGTGCCAGCAGCCCACAAGACAGACTAGCGGGATTCGAGCAGTTCTTC. This codes for CASSPQDRLAGFEQFF.

The rearrangement links TRBV7-2 to TRBJ1-2, with a possible D match to TRBD1 (5 bases). CDR1 and CDR2 (germline): SGHTA, FQGNSA. The CDR3 extends over 15 amino acids. Trimming pared 3 bases from V and 4 bases from J, leaving 15 bases between. As DNA, the CDR3 is TGTGCCAGCAGCTTCTTCGACAGACCTGTCTATGGCTACACCTTC. This encodes CASSFFDRPVYGYTF.

The V gene is TRBV7-2, the J gene TRBJ2-2, with D perhaps matching TRBD2 (6 bases). The V end was cut by 3 bases, the J end by 2 bases, with 13 bases between. This CDR3 contains 16 residues. Germline V gene lookup returns CDR1 SGHTA and CDR2 FQGNSA. CDR3 residues: CASSFLGGRNTGELFF. Here the CDR3 DNA reads TGTGCCAGCAGCTTTTTGGGGGGACGAAACACCGGGGAGCTGTTTTTT. Complete variable domain (other parts from reference TRBV7-2 and TRBJ2-2): GAGVSQSPSNKVTEKGKDVELRCDPISGHTALYWYRQSLGQGLEFLIYFQGNSAPDKSGLPSDRFSAERTGGSVSTLTIQRTQQEDSAVYLCASSFLGGRNTGELFFGEGSRLTVL.

The chain carries TRBV18 and TRBJ2-1, with 12 nucleotides matching TRBD1. CDR3 length: 16 residues. Germline loops: CDR1 KGHSH, CDR2 LQKENI. V lost 2 bases, J lost 6 bases, and 5 bases stayed unmatched. This CDR3 reads CASSPMGQGAGNEQFF. The CDR3 DNA is TGTGCCAGCTCACCAATGGGACAGGGGGCGGGCAATGAGCAGTTCTTC.